The TCR beta chain under discussion was sequenced for a study of OX40 agonist ivuxolimab in advanced cancers. With regard to this clone: The target antigen is unknown.

Points from the study as a whole: Doses of 0.1 to 3.0 mg/kg were accompanied by clonal expansion of CD4+ and CD8+ blood T cells by week 6.

The germline gives CDR1 SGHTA, CDR2 FQGNSA. V was pared by 2 bases and J by 5 bases, with 12 bases between. The CDR3 sequence is 15 residues long. Sequencing used immunoSEQ multiplex PCR; TCRdb keeps in-frame clones, though not all of them. The table lists about 26,000 clones, approximately 80% of them singletons. Specimen: CD4+ or CD8+ T cells sorted from blood, collected in a trial of the OX40 agonist ivuxolimab. This chain connects TRBV7-2 to TRBJ2-2; either TRBD1 or TRBD2 may fit D (5 bases each). This TCR derives from an adult with an advanced solid tumor such as melanoma, head and neck, liver or kidney cancer. CDR3 protein: CASSLHRDPTGELFF. In nucleotides, the CDR3 is TGTGCCAGCAGCTTACACCGGGACCCTACCGGGGAGCTGTTTTTT.